Sequencing of this T cell receptor (beta chain) was carried out in a study of beta chain features in type 1 diabetes. Study-level background: Sorted cells examined across all samples numbered around 110,000,000. Study-level results: Naive, central memory and regulatory TCRB repertoires appeared more similar among patients than healthy donors. VDJ junctions from type 1 diabetes patients carried fewer insertions and larger deletions. In patients and controls equally, PCR might favor templates that are shorter.

As every portion of the isolated RNA was reverse transcribed, the sequencing read expressed TCRB transcripts. The table came from immunoSEQ multiplex PCR; TCRdb's copy has only in-frame clones and leaves some out. The sample yields about 410,000 clones, approximately 13% seen once. This clone was found a few times. The target antigen is unknown. The sample carries other DNA sequences with the same CDR3. The V end lost 0 bases, the J end lost 4 bases, and 6 bases lay between the germline ends. Germline assignment: CDR1 LNHNV and CDR2 YYDKDF (reference sequence). The CDR3 spans 13 residues. The clonotype comes from a man aged 25 to 45 in good health. The V call is TRBV15, the J call TRBJ2-5, with D possibly being TRBD1 (5 bases). The specimen was naive CD4+ T cells from blood. The CDR3 nucleotides read TGTGCCACCAGCAGAGACAGGGTAGAGACCCAGTACTTC. Amino acid sequence: CATSRDRVETQYF.